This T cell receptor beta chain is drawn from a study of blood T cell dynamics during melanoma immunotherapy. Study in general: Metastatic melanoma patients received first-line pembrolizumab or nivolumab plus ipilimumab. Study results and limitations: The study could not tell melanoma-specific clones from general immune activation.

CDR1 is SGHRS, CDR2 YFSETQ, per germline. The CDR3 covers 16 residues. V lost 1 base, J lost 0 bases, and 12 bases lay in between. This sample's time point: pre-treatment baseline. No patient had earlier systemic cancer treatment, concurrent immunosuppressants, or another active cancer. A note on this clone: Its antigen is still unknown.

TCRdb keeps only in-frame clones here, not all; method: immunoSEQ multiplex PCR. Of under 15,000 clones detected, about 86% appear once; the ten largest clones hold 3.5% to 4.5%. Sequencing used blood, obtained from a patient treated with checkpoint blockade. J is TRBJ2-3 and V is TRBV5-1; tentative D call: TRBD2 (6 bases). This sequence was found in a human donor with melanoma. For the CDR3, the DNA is TGCGCCAGCAGCTTGCCTCTTAGCGGCAGCACAGATACGCAGTATTTT. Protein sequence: CASSLPLSGSTDTQYF.